The present T cell receptor beta chain was sequenced within a study of OX40 agonist ivuxolimab in advanced cancers. Findings and limits, study-wide: By week 6 at 0.1 to 3.0 mg/kg, blood CD4+ and CD8+ T cells had expanded clonally.

A remark on this clone: Its antigen is as yet unknown.

Germline lookup yields CDR1 SGHRS and CDR2 YFSETQ. The ends were cut back, 2 bases at V and 0 bases at J, with 15 bases in the middle. CDR3 size: 16 residues. Clones were sequenced by immunoSEQ multiplex PCR, and TCRdb holds only the in-frame ones, with some missing. This table has around 76,000 clones, approximately 91% appearing once. V is TRBV5-1 and J is TRBJ2-7, with a possible D match to TRBD2 (5 bases). This specimen was CD4+ or CD8+ T cells sorted from blood, taken in a trial of the OX40 agonist ivuxolimab. This TCR was sampled from an adult with an advanced solid tumor such as melanoma, head and neck, liver or kidney cancer. This chain's CDR3 is CASSLAPVGSSYEQYF. The CDR3 DNA is TGCGCCAGCAGCTTAGCCCCTGTGGGGAGCTCCTACGAGCAGTACTTC.